This T cell receptor beta chain was retrieved from a study of CD4+ T cells in melanoma. Study-level points and caveats: A reported correlation linked neoantigen-specific CD4+ T cells to CD8+, macrophage and B cell function.

The repertoire was sequenced with immunoSEQ multiplex PCR; TCRdb's copy has only in-frame clones and lacks some. This sample has some 4,600 clones; around 70% occur once, and the top ten carry under 40%. Trimming stripped 7 bases from V and 7 bases from J, with 14 bases between. There are 13 residues in the CDR3. Per the germline V gene, CDR1 is SGHRS and CDR2 is YFSETQ. Remarks on this clone: Its antigen is not known.

The sample was cells from a culture (not recorded whether cultured in vitro). The chain couples TRBV5-1 to TRBJ1-4; D is possibly TRBD1 (6 bases). This sequence was found in a human donor with melanoma. CDR3: CASRTEGSEKLFF. The CDR3 DNA follows: TGCGCCAGCCGGACAGAAGGCAGTGAAAAACTGTTTTTT.